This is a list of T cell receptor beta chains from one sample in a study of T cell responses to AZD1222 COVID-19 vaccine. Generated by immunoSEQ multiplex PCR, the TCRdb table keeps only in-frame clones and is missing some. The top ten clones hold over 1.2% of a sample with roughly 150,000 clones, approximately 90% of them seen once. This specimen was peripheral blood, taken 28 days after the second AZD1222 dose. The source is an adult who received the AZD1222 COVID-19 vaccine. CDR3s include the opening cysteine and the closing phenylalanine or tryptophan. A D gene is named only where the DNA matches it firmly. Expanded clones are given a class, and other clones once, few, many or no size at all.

TGTGCCAGCAGCCCTAGGGTGGGTGAAGCTTTCTTT	CASSPRVGEAFF	.	TRBV7-9	TRBJ1-1	.
TGTGCCAGCAGTCTACTGTACCCTGAGGTTGGAAATCAGCCCCAGCATTTT	CASSLLYPEVGNQPQHF	.	TRBV28	TRBJ1-5	once
TGTGCCAGTAGTATAGGCTGGAGAGGGGCTAGCAATCAGCCCCAGCATTTT	CASSIGWRGASNQPQHF	.	TRBV19	TRBJ1-5	few
TGTGCCAGCAGTGAAGGGTTGGATACCGGGGAGCTGTTTTTT	CASSEGLDTGELFF	.	TRBV2	TRBJ2-2	.
TGTGCCAGTAAGTCGGGAGGCAATCAGCCCCAGCATTTT	CASKSGGNQPQHF	.	TRBV19	TRBJ1-5	.
TGTGCCAGCAGCCCGACGGGGACCTCATATGGCTACACCTTC	CASSPTGTSYGYTF	.	TRBV7-2	TRBJ1-2	.
TGCGCCAGCAGCTTGGCGGGACAGGGGAATTCACCCCTCCACTTT	CASSLAGQGNSPLHF	TRBD1	TRBV5-1	TRBJ1-6	.
TGTGCCAGCAGTTACGGGTTGGAAGGGAATCAGCCCCAGCATTTT	CASSYGLEGNQPQHF	.	TRBV6-5	TRBJ1-5	few
TGTGCCAGCAGCTTGGGACTAGCGGGCTCCTACGAGCAGTACTTC	CASSLGLAGSYEQYF	TRBD2	TRBV7-9	TRBJ2-7	.
TGTGCCAGCACCCTAGACAGGGGCCCGTCCAACTATGGCTACACCTTC	CASTLDRGPSNYGYTF	TRBD1	TRBV7-9	TRBJ1-2	.
TGTGCCTGGAGTTTCGGGCAGGGCAATCAGCCCCAGCATTTT	CAWSFGQGNQPQHF	.	TRBV30	TRBJ1-5	.
TGCGCCAGCAGCTTCCGCGGAGGGGAACTAAGGGATACGCAGTATTTT	CASSFRGGELRDTQYF	.	TRBV5-1	TRBJ2-3	.
TGCGCCAGCAGCTCCTTCCAAACCGGGACTAGCGGGATAGAGACCCAGTACTTC	CASSSFQTGTSGIETQYF	TRBD2	TRBV10-2	TRBJ2-5	.
TGTGCCAGCAGCTTTGACTTGTTCGCGAACACCGGGGAGCTGTTTTTT	CASSFDLFANTGELFF	.	TRBV5-6	TRBJ2-2	.
TGTGCCAGCAGTTTGAGGCGGGAGGCTTTCTTT	CASSLRREAFF	.	TRBV28	TRBJ1-1	.
TGCGCCAGCAGCTTAGGCACACCAAAATCAGATACGCAGTATTTT	CASSLGTPKSDTQYF	.	TRBV5-1	TRBJ2-3	.
TGTGCCAGCAGCTTAGCCGGGGTGTACACCGGGGAGCTGTTTTTT	CASSLAGVYTGELFF	.	TRBV7-9	TRBJ2-2	.
TGTGCCAGCAGCGTAGGCGACGGATTCTCTGGAAACACCATATATTTT	CASSVGDGFSGNTIYF	.	TRBV9	TRBJ1-3	.
TGTGCCACCAGCAGACTAGCGGGAATGTCTAAAAACATTCAGTACTTC	CATSRLAGMSKNIQYF	TRBD2	TRBV15	TRBJ2-4	.
TGTGCCAGCAGCCCTTCCGGGACAGGGGGCGGGGTACCGGCCGGGGAGCTGTTTTTT	CASSPSGTGGGVPAGELFF	TRBD1	TRBV27	TRBJ2-2	once
TGTGCCAGTAGTATAAGCTCTGGAAACACCATATATTTT	CASSISSGNTIYF	.	TRBV19	TRBJ1-3	.
TGTGCCAGCAGTTTGAGGCAGGCGGATGAGCAGTTCTTC	CASSLRQADEQFF	.	TRBV12-3/TRBV12-4	TRBJ2-1	.
TGTGCCAGTAGCGAAAATAGCAATCAGCCCCAGCATTTT	CASSENSNQPQHF	.	TRBV19	TRBJ1-5	.
TGTGCCAGCAGGTCTCTCCGGGGTTACCAAGAGACCCAGTACTTC	CASRSLRGYQETQYF	.	TRBV11-2	TRBJ2-5	.
TGCGCCAGCAGCCACACGTCAGGGAGCGGAAACACCATATATTTT	CASSHTSGSGNTIYF	.	TRBV5-1	TRBJ1-3	.
TGTGCCAGCAGTTCTACCGGACAGACCAAAAGGGGTTCACCCCTCCACTTT	CASSSTGQTKRGSPLHF	.	TRBV27	TRBJ1-6	.
TGTGCCAGCAGACACCCGTACGGGACATGGGGTATGAACACTGAAGCTTTCTTT	CASRHPYGTWGMNTEAFF	.	TRBV7-9	TRBJ1-1	few
TGCGCCAGCAGCCTGACAGGGACTAGCGTAACCGGGGAGCTGTTTTTT	CASSLTGTSVTGELFF	TRBD2	TRBV5-1	TRBJ2-2	once
TGTGCCAGCAGCCTCAGGGGCACTGAAGCTTTCTTT	CASSLRGTEAFF	.	TRBV3-1/TRBV3-2	TRBJ1-1	.
TGTGCCAGCAGGGGGGGCTCTGGAAACACCATATATTTT	CASRGGSGNTIYF	.	TRBV28	TRBJ1-3	.
TGTGCCAGCAGTTTCATAGACAGGGTCAATTCACCCCTCCACTTT	CASSFIDRVNSPLHF	TRBD1	TRBV27	TRBJ1-6	.
TGTGCCAGCAGCCCCTACAGAGGGGGCAACTCCTACAATGAGCAGTTCTTC	CASSPYRGGNSYNEQFF	TRBD1	TRBV7-6	TRBJ2-1	.
TGTGCCAGCAGCTTGGGGTTCTATGGCTACACCTTC	CASSLGFYGYTF	.	TRBV5-6	TRBJ1-2	few
TGTGCCAGCAGTCCCAACCCCAGCAGGGCCGGTACCGGGGAGCTGTTTTTT	CASSPNPSRAGTGELFF	.	TRBV27	TRBJ2-2	.
TGTGCCAGCAGTTCTGGATCGTACAATGAGCAGTTCTTC	CASSSGSYNEQFF	.	TRBV6-2/TRBV6-3	TRBJ2-1	.
TGTGCCAGCAGTTACTTCGGGACAGGGACCTACGAGCAGTACTTC	CASSYFGTGTYEQYF	TRBD1	TRBV6-5	TRBJ2-7	.
TGTGCCAGCTCCCCCCGGAGGGGGAATCAGCCCCAGCATTTT	CASSPRRGNQPQHF	.	TRBV28	TRBJ1-5	few
TGTGCCAGTAGTATATCCCCGTTGAATGAGCAGTTCTTC	CASSISPLNEQFF	.	TRBV19	TRBJ2-1	.
TGTGCCACCAGCCCAGAAGGGGGGGAGACCCAGTACTTC	CATSPEGGETQYF	.	TRBV15	TRBJ2-5	.
TGTGCCAGCAGACCCCGGTTGATAGGAACAACGAACACTGAAGCTTTCTTT	CASRPRLIGTTNTEAFF	.	TRBV2	TRBJ1-1	once
TGCGCCAGCAGCTTCGGAGGCGAAAAACTGTTTTTT	CASSFGGEKLFF	.	TRBV4-1	TRBJ1-4	.
TGTGCCAGCAGTATCGACAGGGGTGGCTACACCTTC	CASSIDRGGYTF	TRBD1	TRBV28	TRBJ1-2	.
TGTGCCAGCAGCTTAAGCGGGGGGGGAGCTACTGAAGCTTTCTTT	CASSLSGGGATEAFF	.	TRBV7-2	TRBJ1-1	.
TGTGCCAGCAGCTCAGCTGGGGTGGGGAGAAACACTGAAGCTTTCTTT	CASSSAGVGRNTEAFF	.	TRBV11-1	TRBJ1-1	.
TGTGCCAGCAGCGGCCCGTACGTGAGCAGAGCAAAGGGTGAAGCTTTCTTT	CASSGPYVSRAKGEAFF	.	TRBV9	TRBJ1-1	.
TGTGCCTCGCGAACCGGGGGTAAAACGATGAGCAATCAGCCCCAGCATTTT	CASRTGGKTMSNQPQHF	.	TRBV27	TRBJ1-5	.
TGCGCCAGCAGCTTGGCGGCGACAGAACAATACGAGCAGTACTTC	CASSLAATEQYEQYF	.	TRBV5-1	TRBJ2-7	.
TGTGCCAGTACCCACGGGGCGGGAGCATCCGAGACCCAGTACTTC	CASTHGAGASETQYF	TRBD2	TRBV19	TRBJ2-5	.
TGTGCCAGCAGCCAAGAATCGGGACGGCCCTACGAGCAGTACTTC	CASSQESGRPYEQYF	.	TRBV4-2	TRBJ2-7	.
TGTGCCAGCAGAGGGGACAGGGGTCCGCATGAAGCTTTCTTT	CASRGDRGPHEAFF	TRBD1	TRBV2	TRBJ1-1	.
TGTGCCAGCAGATTAGGGGGCGCGGGTGGCTACACCTTC	CASRLGGAGGYTF	TRBD1	TRBV7-8	TRBJ1-2	once
TGTGCCTGGAGGGGGACTAGCGGGATTTTTTACGAGCAGTACTTC	CAWRGTSGIFYEQYF	TRBD2	TRBV30	TRBJ2-7	once
TGCGCCAGCAGCGAGGGCCTTGATGAGCAGTTCTTC	CASSEGLDEQFF	.	TRBV5-1	TRBJ2-1	.
TGCGCCAGCAGCTTGGTTAGCGGAGGAGAGACCCAGTACTTC	CASSLVSGGETQYF	.	TRBV5-1	TRBJ2-5	.
TGTGCCAGCAGGACAGGTTCCTCCGAGCAGTACTTC	CASRTGSSEQYF	.	TRBV6-5	TRBJ2-7	.
TGTGCCTGGAGCCTCGCTAGGGGCTCCTACGAGCAGTACTTC	CAWSLARGSYEQYF	.	TRBV30	TRBJ2-7	.
TGTGCCAGCAGCTCCTACGGGACAGGGAGCTCCTACAATGAGCAGTTCTTC	CASSSYGTGSSYNEQFF	TRBD1	TRBV7-2	TRBJ2-1	.
TGCGCCAGCACGGGCGGCACAGGGCGTTATGAGCAGTTCTTC	CASTGGTGRYEQFF	.	TRBV5-1	TRBJ2-1	.
TGTGCCAGCAGCCGCAGGGGGCAGCCCCAGCATTTT	CASSRRGQPQHF	TRBD1	TRBV7-8	TRBJ1-5	.